The next 22 T cell receptor beta chains were all read from a single sample in a study of PD-1 blockade in classical Hodgkin lymphoma. Autologous stem cell transplantation was followed by relapse in every patient, and brentuximab vedotin exposure varied. Clones were sequenced by immunoSEQ multiplex PCR, and TCRdb holds only the in-frame ones, with some missing. The repertoire holds 20,000 to 25,000 clones, approximately 69% seen once, with approximately 3.5% in the top ten. The specimen comprised peripheral blood mononuclear cells (PBMCs), sampled at baseline. Receptor source: a human donor with classical Hodgkin lymphoma.

A single count supports this clone. The chain employs TRBV7-6 and TRBJ2-3, with 9 bases fitting TRBD2. J lost 2 bases, V lost 3 bases, and 3 bases had no gene match. Germline CDR1 is SGHVS and CDR2 is FNYEAQ. The CDR3 consists of 15 residues. CDR3 sequence reads: CASSFSGGYTDTQYF. The CDR3, as DNA: TGTGCCAGCAGCTTTAGCGGGGGTTACACAGATACGCAGTATTTT. The full variable domain, its missing parts supplied by reference TRBV7-6 and TRBJ2-3, is GAGVSQSPRYKVTKRGQDVALRCDPISGHVSLYWYRQALGQGPEFLTYFNYEAQQDKSGLPNDRFSAERPEGSISTLTIQRTEQRDSAMYRCASSFSGGYTDTQYFGPGTRLTVL.

This clone appeared a few times. The chain employs TRBV28 and TRBJ1-1, with 7 nucleotides matching TRBD1. CDR1 is MDHEN, CDR2 SYDVKM, per germline. CDR3 length: 14 amino acids. V shed 3 bases and J 1 base; nucleotides not matched to a gene: 2. CDR3 sequence (DNA): TGTGCCAGCAGTTTTCACAGGGGGAACACTGAAGCTTTCTTT. Protein product: CASSFHRGNTEAFF.

This clone has a handful of counts. The gene calls are TRBV4-1 and TRBJ2-3; possible D gene TRBD2, 5 bases. The length of the CDR3 is 14 residues. Germline values: CDR1 MGHRA, CDR2 YSYEKL. The V end was cut by 4 bases, the J end by 3 bases, with 11 bases between. CDR3 protein: CASSLGVATDTQYF. CDR3 nucleotide sequence: TGCGCCAGCAGCCTCGGGGTAGCTACAGATACGCAGTATTTT.

This chain uses TRBV18 with TRBJ2-2; TRBD1 or TRBD2 may be the D gene (6 bases each). In germline, CDR1 is KGHSH, CDR2 LQKENI. The CDR3 is made up of 16 amino acids. V was trimmed by 1 base and J by 5 bases, leaving 14 bases between them. CDR3 sequence: CASSPLQGGETGELFF. The CDR3 bases are TGTGCCAGCTCACCACTACAGGGAGGAGAAACCGGGGAGCTGTTTTTT.

This clone came up once. The chain uses TRBV14 and TRBJ2-7; D is possibly TRBD1 (5 bases). The CDR3 totals 15 residues. Germline assignment: CDR1 SGHDN and CDR2 FVKESK. V lost 3 bases and J lost 1, with 13 bases in between. Written as DNA, the CDR3 is TGTGCCAGCAGCCATTTCATGGGGCAGTCCTACGAGCAGTACTTC. Translating it yields CASSHFMGQSYEQYF.

As DNA, the CDR3 is TGTGCCAGCAGAAGACTAGTCCAAGAGACCCAGTACTTC. Translation gives CASRRLVQETQYF. The V call is TRBV11-2, the J call TRBJ2-5, with D possibly TRBD2 on 6 matching bases. Germline V lookup: CDR1 SGHAT, CDR2 FQNNGV. The CDR3 length is 13 residues. Trimming removed 6 bases from V and 1 base from J, with 9 bases in between.

This chain links TRBV30 with TRBJ2-5; perhaps TRBD1 as D (5 bases). This CDR3 spans 14 amino acids. In germline, CDR1 is GTSNPN, CDR2 SVGIG (reference sequence). Between the trimmed V and J ends, which lost 2 bases and 5 bases, there was a span of 15 bases. The DNA for the CDR3 is TGTGCCTGGAGTATGGCAGGGCTAGAGGAGACCCAGTACTTC. This sequence encodes CAWSMAGLEETQYF.

This clone appeared a single time. V gene TRBV18 combines with J gene TRBJ2-5, with D tentatively TRBD1 (6 bases). The ends were cut back, 5 bases at V and 5 bases at J, with 18 bases in the middle. CDR1 is KGHSH and CDR2 is LQKENI in the germline V gene. This CDR3 comprises 15 residues. CDR3 sequence: CASSGLQGPLETQYF. The DNA of the CDR3 is TGTGCCAGCTCAGGTCTACAGGGACCATTGGAGACCCAGTACTTC. The complete variable domain, with remaining parts taken from reference TRBV18 and TRBJ2-5, reads NAGVMQNPRHLVRRRGQEARLRCSPMKGHSHVYWYRQLPEEGLKFMVYLQKENIIDESGMPKERFSAEFPKEGPSILRIQQVVRGDSAAYFCASSGLQGPLETQYFGPGTRLLVL.

The rearrangement joins TRBV28 to TRBJ2-3; 9 bases fit TRBD2. V dropped 5 bases and J dropped 2; count of bases not matched to a gene: 14. This CDR3 spans 18 amino acids. The V gene's germline CDR1 is MDHEN and CDR2 SYDVKM. The CDR3 DNA reads as TGTGCCAGCAGTACTAGCCTGTCTCTAGCGGGAATCACAGATACGCAGTATTTT. This encodes CASSTSLSLAGITDTQYF.

The chain joins TRBV7-9 to TRBJ2-7; 9 bases map to TRBD1. The CDR3 spans 16 residues. Germline assignment: CDR1 SEHNR and CDR2 FQNEAQ (reference sequence). V trimming: 4 bases; J trimming: 4 bases; junction bases outside the gene matches: 11. CDR3 sequence reads: CASSSPQGALRYEQYF. CDR3 in DNA: TGTGCCAGCAGCTCACCACAGGGGGCGTTGAGGTACGAGCAGTACTTC.

This clone appeared a few times. The chain combines TRBV7-9 with TRBJ1-3; 9 bases fit TRBD1. The germline gives CDR1 SEHNR, CDR2 FQNEAQ (reference sequence). The ends lost 3 bases at V and 8 bases at J; junction bases unmatched: 8. The CDR3 is 15 amino acids. CDR3: CASSFEPDRGYTIYF. CDR3 DNA: TGTGCCAGCAGCTTTGAACCGGACAGGGGATACACCATATATTTT.

This chain joins TRBV27 and TRBJ2-3, with D perhaps TRBD2 (6 bases). V dropped 2 bases and J dropped 3 bases, with 9 bases sitting between them. Germline-derived CDR1 and CDR2 are MNHEY and SMNVEV (reference sequence). CDR3 length: 14 residues. The CDR3 region has the DNA TGTGCCAGCAGTTTACTTGGGGGGACAGATACGCAGTATTTT. Translated, it gives CASSLLGGTDTQYF.

Worth noting for this clone: Different DNA sequences within this sample yield the same CDR3. The chain carries TRBV7-2 and TRBJ2-1; 7 bases fit TRBD1. This CDR3 has 16 amino acids. Per germline, CDR1 SGHTA and CDR2 FQGNSA. The V gene end was trimmed by 6 bases and the J gene end by 7 bases; junction bases not matched to a gene: 15. The CDR3 DNA follows: TGTGCCAGCAGTCAAAACAGGGGCCCCCCCCCAAATGAGCAGTTCTTC. Its protein is CASSQNRGPPPNEQFF.

The CDR3 DNA sequence: TGTGCCAGCAGCGTCGGATCTAGCGGGGGGGCTAGCGAGCAGTTCTTC. Translated, it gives CASSVGSSGGASEQFF. V gene TRBV9 combines with J gene TRBJ2-1, with 12 bases that match TRBD2. V shed 2 bases and J 10 bases; nucleotides not matched to a gene: 10. Germline-derived CDR1 and CDR2 are SGDLS and YYNGEE. The CDR3 consists of 16 residues.

CDR3 loop: CASSSYNRDGEKLFF. DNA for the CDR3: TGTGCCAGCAGCTCATACAACAGGGACGGAGAAAAACTGTTTTTT. The rearrangement joins TRBV13 to TRBJ1-4; D may be TRBD1 (6 bases). V was cut by 4 bases and J by 8 bases, with 17 bases left in between. Germline CDR1 PRHDT, CDR2 FYEKMQ (reference sequence). This CDR3 is built from 15 residues.

The chain joins TRBV28 to TRBJ2-7; D may be TRBD1 (6 bases). The V end lost 5 bases, the J end lost 3 bases, and 14 bases lay between the germline ends. This CDR3 comprises 14 residues. Looked up from germline, CDR1 is MDHEN and CDR2 is SYDVKM. The CDR3 sequence: CASSPTGQFYEQYF. CDR3 nucleotide sequence: TGTGCCAGCAGTCCCACCGGACAGTTCTACGAGCAGTACTTC.

This clone is medium-sized by share. The rearrangement joins TRBV2 to TRBJ1-5, with a possible D match to TRBD1 (5 bases). The V gene lost 4 bases and the J gene lost 15 bases, with 16 bases spanning the gap. CDR1 SNHLY and CDR2 FYNNEI come from the germline V gene. There are 12 residues in the CDR3. The CDR3 is CASSGPGGVVHF. The DNA of the CDR3 is TGTGCCAGCAGTGGACCTGGGGGGGTAGTGCATTTT.

This clone turned up a few times. This chain joins TRBV5-4 and TRBJ2-3; 11 bases map to TRBD2. The CDR3 spans 15 residues. Germline V CDR1 and CDR2: SGHNT, YYREEE (reference sequence). V lost 5 bases to trimming and J lost 4 bases; unmatched junction nucleotides: 6. The CDR3 DNA reads as TGTGCCAGCAGGGTAGCGGGGGGGCTGCCAGATACGCAGTATTTT. Amino acids: CASRVAGGLPDTQYF.

This clone was picked up a small number of times. The chain has TRBV11-2 and TRBJ2-3; 7 nucleotides line up with TRBD2. The CDR3 runs to 16 residues. Germline trimming cut 4 bases from V and 1 base from J; bases unmatched to any gene: 8. Germline lookup yields CDR1 SGHAT and CDR2 FQNNGV. In DNA form, the CDR3 reads TGTGCCAGCAGCTCCCCTAGGGAGGGTGGCACAGATACGCAGTATTTT. It translates to CASSSPREGGTDTQYF.

The V and J genes are TRBV5-1 and TRBJ1-1; D is possibly TRBD1 (6 bases). Trimming removed 4 bases from V and 6 bases from J, with 13 bases in between. From germline, CDR1 is SGHRS and CDR2 YFSETQ. This CDR3 has 13 amino acids. The chain's CDR3 is CASSTGHIPEAFF. The CDR3 nucleotides read TGCGCCAGCAGCACGGGACACATCCCTGAAGCTTTCTTT.

The chain uses TRBV7-2 and TRBJ1-4; 7 positions agree with TRBD1. This CDR3 is built from 15 residues. Trimming at V came to 1 base and at J to 8 bases, leaving 7 bases not matched to a gene. CDR1 and CDR2 from the germline V gene are SGHTA and FQGNSA. The CDR3 loop reads CASSLDSGGGEKLFF. The CDR3 nucleotides are TGTGCCAGCAGCTTAGATTCAGGGGGGGGAGAAAAACTGTTTTTT.

This chain joins TRBV7-6 and TRBJ1-1; D gene ambiguous. CDR1 and CDR2 from the germline V gene are SGHVS and FNYEAQ. V was shortened by 1 base and J by 4 bases, with 13 bases between the two germline ends. The CDR3 runs 15 residues. The chain's CDR3 is CASSLGAGSGTEAFF. CDR3 DNA: TGTGCCAGCAGCTTAGGGGCAGGAAGTGGCACTGAAGCTTTCTTT.